A single sample gave rise to the 20 T cell receptor beta chains below, sequenced in a study of CD8+ T cells in alopecia areata. After isolation, RNA underwent reverse transcription to generate cDNA as the sequencing template. TCRdb's table, derived via immunoSEQ multiplex PCR, lists solely in-frame clones and lacks some. The table lists about 140,000 clones, about half of them singletons. Sequencing used CD4+ T cells sorted from blood, obtained at week 0. The receptor source for this set is a human donor with alopecia areata.

The V call is TRBV6-5, the J call TRBJ1-3; no reliable D call. CDR1 MNHEY and CDR2 SVGAGI come from the germline V gene. CDR3 length: 15 amino acids. V lost 2 bases and J lost 4, with 12 bases in between. CDR3 bases: TGTGCCAGCAGTTACGCGAGGCAGTCCGGAAACACCATATATTTT. Translated, it gives CASSYARQSGNTIYF.

The chain is built from TRBV29-1 and TRBJ2-6; D uncertain. V lost 0 bases, J lost 1 base, and 16 bases lay in between. The CDR3 contains 18 residues. Germline V CDR1 and CDR2: SQVTM, ANQGSEA. DNA for the CDR3: TGCAGCGTTGAAGATCCCGGCAGTTTGGTTTCTGGGGCCAACGTCCTGACTTTC. As protein: CSVEDPGSLVSGANVLTF.

The V call is TRBV29-1, the J call TRBJ2-5; no firm D call. The germline V gene has CDR1 SQVTM and CDR2 ANQGSEA. The ends were cut back, 0 bases at V and 7 bases at J, with 12 bases in the middle. The CDR3 totals 13 residues. The CDR3 sequence is CSVEDRGSATQYF. Written as DNA, the CDR3 is TGCAGCGTTGAAGATAGAGGATCGGCGACCCAGTACTTC.

The chain couples TRBV29-1 to TRBJ2-1, with TRBD1 matching 7 bases. The germline V gene has CDR1 SQVTM and CDR2 ANQGSEA. The CDR3 has 15 amino acids. The V segment lost 4 bases and the J segment 4 bases; nucleotides outside the gene matches: 10. The CDR3: CSVGLKTGIYNEQFF. CDR3 sequence (DNA): TGCAGCGTTGGATTAAAGACAGGGATATACAATGAGCAGTTCTTC.

In this sample, this clone turned up a few times. This chain connects TRBV29-1 to TRBJ2-6; D is undetermined. Between the trimmed V and J ends, which lost 3 bases and 0 bases, there was a span of 3 bases. Germline V CDR1 and CDR2: SQVTM, ANQGSEA. The CDR3 is 13 residues long. CDR3 coding DNA: TGCAGCGTTGAGATCTCTGGGGCCAACGTCCTGACTTTC. The encoded protein is CSVEISGANVLTF.

The V call is TRBV30, the J call TRBJ2-3; 11 bases are a match to TRBD2. CDR1 and CDR2 (germline): GTSNPN, SVGIG (reference sequence). V shed 4 bases, J shed 4 bases, and the junction held 7 bases outside the gene matches. CDR3 length: 15 residues. CDR3 in DNA: TGTGCCTGGAAACTAGCGGGGGAAAGTCCAGATACGCAGTATTTT. It yields the protein CAWKLAGESPDTQYF.

This chain connects TRBV30 to TRBJ2-1, with 8 bases matching TRBD2. Germline trimming cut 2 bases from V and 5 bases from J; bases unmatched to any gene: 8. The CDR3 loop spans 15 amino acids. Germline V gene sequence: CDR1 GTSNPN, CDR2 SVGIG (reference sequence). In DNA form, the CDR3 reads TGTGCCTGGAGTAAAGATGCGGGAGGAAACAATGAGCAGTTCTTC. Translating it yields CAWSKDAGGNNEQFF. Full variable domain (rest looked up from reference TRBV30 and TRBJ2-1): SQTIHQWPATLVQPVGSPLSLECTVEGTSNPNLYWYRQAAGRGLQLLFYSVGIGQISSEVPQNLSASRPQDRQFILSSKKLLLSDSGFYLCAWSKDAGGNNEQFFGPGTRLTVL.

This clone was counted only a few times. DNA for the CDR3: TGCAGCGTAAGACCCGGATACGAGCAGTACTTC. Its translation is CSVRPGYEQYF. The genes are TRBV29-1 and TRBJ2-7, with D unclear. With 6 bases removed from V and 4 bases from J, the gap between germline ends came to 10 bases. Germline CDR1 is SQVTM and CDR2 is ANQGSEA. The CDR3 totals 11 residues.

About this clone: A junction boundary mismatches the germline segment, possibly from a read error. The chain recombines TRBV10-3 with TRBJ2-2; TRBD1 matches at 8 bases. Germline CDR1 ENHRY, CDR2 SYGVKD. The CDR3 runs to 16 residues. CDR3 amino acids: CASSYQLTGGTGELFF. The CDR3 coding sequence is TGTGCCAGCAGTTACCAGCTCACAGGGGGCACCGGGGAGCTGTTTTTT.

V and J are TRBV5-4 and TRBJ1-1; possibly TRBD1 for D (6 bases). The CDR3 runs 14 residues. Germline values: CDR1 SGHNT, CDR2 YYREEE (reference sequence). The V and J ends lost 2 bases and 10 bases respectively, with 18 bases between them. The CDR3 is CASSLLNQGQSAFF. DNA of the CDR3: TGTGCCAGCAGCTTACTGAATCAGGGGCAGTCAGCTTTCTTT. The full variable domain, its missing parts supplied by reference TRBV5-4 and TRBJ1-1, is ETGVTQSPTHLIKTRGQQVTLRCSSQSGHNTVSWYQQALGQGPQFIFQYYREEENGRGNFPPRFSGLQFPNYSSELNVNALELDDSALYLCASSLLNQGQSAFFGQGTRLTVV.

The V and J genes are TRBV28 and TRBJ2-3, with 12 nucleotides matching TRBD2. Germline V CDR1 and CDR2: MDHEN, SYDVKM. Germline trimming cut 5 bases from V and 0 bases from J; bases unmatched to any gene: 9. The CDR3 is 18 amino acids. CDR3 coding DNA: TGTGCCAGCAGTCCAGGACTAGCGGGGTCGTTTAGCACAGATACGCAGTATTTT. Protein sequence: CASSPGLAGSFSTDTQYF.

The chain is built from TRBV30 and TRBJ2-7, with D tentatively TRBD1 (6 bases). V lost 7 bases and J 3 bases, leaving 19 bases between the germline ends. Germline lookup yields CDR1 GTSNPN and CDR2 SVGIG (reference sequence). CDR3 size: 14 residues. In DNA form, the CDR3 reads TGTGCCTCAAGGACCAGGGGTGGTAGCTACGAGCAGTACTTC. This codes for CASRTRGGSYEQYF. Drawing the rest from reference TRBV30 and TRBJ2-7, the complete variable domain is SQTIHQWPATLVQPVGSPLSLECTVEGTSNPNLYWYRQAAGRGLQLLFYSVGIGQISSEVPQNLSASRPQDRQFILSSKKLLLSDSGFYLCASRTRGGSYEQYFGPGTRLTVT.

The chain recombines TRBV30 with TRBJ1-5; the D is unclear. The CDR3 contains 16 residues. V gave up 1 base and J gave up 0 bases, with 13 bases separating them. Germline assignment: CDR1 GTSNPN and CDR2 SVGIG (reference sequence). CDR3 loop: CAWSARRGYSNQPQHF. The CDR3 DNA reads as TGTGCCTGGAGTGCACGTCGTGGCTATAGCAATCAGCCCCAGCATTTT.

The chain links TRBV4-2 to TRBJ2-1, with 7 bases fitting TRBD1. The CDR3 covers 17 residues. The V gene end was trimmed by 0 bases and the J gene end by 6 bases; junction bases not matched to a gene: 11. The V gene's germline CDR1 is LGHNA and CDR2 YNFKEQ. CDR3 sequence reads: CASSQDRRGGGSNEQFF. The CDR3 DNA is TGTGCCAGCAGCCAAGATCGGAGAGGGGGCGGAAGCAATGAGCAGTTCTTC.

This sequence joins TRBV21-1 and TRBJ2-5; the D call of TRBD2 is as the table states it, not checked on the DNA. TRBV21-1 is termed a pseudogene. The CDR3 is made up of 15 amino acids. The DNA of the CDR3 is TGTGCCAGCAGCAGGGGACTAGCGGGAAAAGAGACCCAGTACTTC. It codes for CASSRGLAGKETQYF.

The chain employs TRBV7-9 and TRBJ1-2; D is unresolved. Germline V gene lookup returns CDR1 SEHNR and CDR2 FQNEAQ (reference sequence). This CDR3 contains 14 residues. V lost 1 base, J lost 4 bases, and 10 bases lay in between. The CDR3 DNA is TGTGCCAGCAGCTTAGTAGGAGGGTCCTATGGCTACACCTTC. It codes for CASSLVGGSYGYTF.

The J gene is TRBJ1-2, the V gene TRBV6-5, with D possibly being TRBD1 (5 bases). The length of the CDR3 is 15 residues. Germline-derived CDR1 and CDR2 are MNHEY and SVGAGI. V was cut by 7 bases and J by 1 base, with 16 bases left in between. CDR3 protein: CASIRAGGGNYGYTF. The CDR3 nucleotides read TGTGCCAGCATTCGGGCAGGCGGGGGTAACTATGGCTACACCTTC.

V usage is TRBV6-5 and J usage is TRBJ1-2; no reliable D call. The CDR3 consists of 15 residues. The germline gives CDR1 MNHEY, CDR2 SVGAGI. V dropped 0 bases and J dropped 5 bases, with 13 bases sitting between them. CDR3 in amino acids: CASSYSNVGLYGYTF. The CDR3 DNA reads as TGTGCCAGCAGTTACTCGAACGTCGGGCTTTATGGCTACACCTTC.

V is TRBV11-2 and J is TRBJ2-7; D is perhaps TRBD2 (6 bases). V lost 0 bases to trimming and J lost 6 bases, with 18 bases between them. In germline, CDR1 is SGHAT, CDR2 FQNNGV. The CDR3 totals 16 residues. As DNA, the CDR3 is TGTGCCAGCAGCTTAGATCGGGGACTCTCCTACGTCGAGCAGTACTTC. Translating gives CASSLDRGLSYVEQYF.

This clone appeared a single time. This chain links TRBV29-1 with TRBJ1-1, with TRBD1 identical over 10 bases. Germline lookup yields CDR1 SQVTM and CDR2 ANQGSEA. CDR3 length: 13 amino acids. Trimming removed 7 bases from V and 1 base from J; junction bases left unmatched: 3. For the CDR3, the DNA is TGCAGCGAAAGGGACAGGGGGAACACTGAAGCTTTCTTT. It translates to CSERDRGNTEAFF. Combining the CDR3 with reference TRBV29-1 and TRBJ1-1 gives the whole variable domain SAVISQKPSRDICQRGTSLTIQCQVDSQVTMMFWYRQQPGQSLTLIATANQGSEATYESGFVIDKFPISRPNLTFSTLTVSNMSPEDSSIYLCSERDRGNTEAFFGQGTRLTVV.